Included here is one T cell receptor (beta chain) sequence, with context. The entry originates in a study of blood T cell repertoires in COVID-19. The data were produced by immunoSEQ multiplex PCR, yet TCRdb's version contains in-frame clones alone and is incomplete. The profile shows over 200,000 clones, 80% to 90% of them singletons. Losses at the gene ends were 3 bases for V and 7 bases for J; bases not matched to a gene: 7. Germline loops: CDR1 SGHRS, CDR2 YFSETQ. There are 15 residues in the CDR3. The chain has TRBV5-1 and TRBJ1-6; 7 nucleotides line up with TRBD1. The receptor comes from a woman in her 50s who had recovered from COVID-19. The source material was PBMCs or T cells enriched from blood (not recorded which). The CDR3 sequence is CASSSTGDRNSPLHF. In DNA, the CDR3 is TGCGCCAGCAGCTCCACAGGGGATCGAAATTCACCCCTCCACTTT. The entire variable domain, with the rest obtained from reference TRBV5-1 and TRBJ1-6, is as follows: KAGVTQTPRYLIKTRGQQVTLSCSPISGHRSVSWYQQTPGQGLQFLFEYFSETQRNKGNFPGRFSGRQFSNSRSEMNVSTLELGDSALYLCASSSTGDRNSPLHFGNGTRLTVT.